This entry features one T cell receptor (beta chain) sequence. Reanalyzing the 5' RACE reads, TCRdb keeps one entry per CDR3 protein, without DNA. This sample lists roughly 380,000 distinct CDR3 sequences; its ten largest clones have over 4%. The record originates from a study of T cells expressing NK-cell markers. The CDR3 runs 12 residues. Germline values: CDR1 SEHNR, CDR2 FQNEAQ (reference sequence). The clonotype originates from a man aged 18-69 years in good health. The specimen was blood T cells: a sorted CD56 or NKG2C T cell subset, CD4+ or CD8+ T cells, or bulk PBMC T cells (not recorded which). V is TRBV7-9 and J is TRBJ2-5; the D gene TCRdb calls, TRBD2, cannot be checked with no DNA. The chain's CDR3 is CASSQQSGDRYF.